This T cell receptor (beta chain) derives from a study of T-cell reconstitution after alpha-beta-depleted transplantation in children. Study conclusions and caveats: Certain patients had high TCRbeta diversity at day 60, and it came from recipient T cells and thymic progenitors that survived. Reportedly, only several hundred clones from non-depleted graft cells drove alpha-beta T-cell counts at about two months. T cells produced anew were the main source of T-cell counts and diversity one year after transplant.

Remarks on this clonotype: Its antigen is not identified.

A TCRbeta library incorporating unique molecular identifiers was prepared. TCRdb redid the calling of the PCR reads with MiXCR, one entry per CDR3 protein. The sample includes 55,000 to 85,000 distinct CDR3 sequences, under 13% of them seen just once. This clonotype originated in a boy younger than 18 with acute myeloid leukemia, due to receive a stem cell transplant. Specimen: PBMCs, collected before TCRalphabeta/CD19-depleted stem cell transplant.

The CDR3 region is CSASQPGSYEQYV. The CDR3 region has the DNA TGCAGTGCTAGCCAGCCGGGGAGCTACGAGCAGTACGTC. This chain links TRBV20-1 with TRBJ2-7; a weak D match, TRBD2 (5 bases). Germline CDR1 DFQATT, CDR2 SNEGSKA (reference sequence). V shed 3 bases and J shed 3 bases, with 12 bases lying between them. The CDR3 extends over 13 amino acids.